The 17 T cell receptor beta chains given below trace back to one sample, sequenced in a study of cytomegalovirus exposure and HLA in healthy donors. Sequenced by immunoSEQ multiplex PCR; TCRdb stores in-frame clones only, minus some. The sample yields about 79,000 clones, 93% seen once. Material: PBMCs. The source is a woman in her twenties or thirties in good health and CMV-seronegative.

V usage is TRBV5-1 and J usage is TRBJ1-5, with 7 bases identical to TRBD1. The CDR3 length is 17 residues. Germline V lookup: CDR1 SGHRS, CDR2 YFSETQ. The ends lost 4 bases at V and 1 base at J; junction bases unmatched: 11. As DNA, the CDR3 is TGCGCCAGCAGCCCCTTAGGGGTGACAGGGAGCAATCAGCCCCAGCATTTT. The encoded protein is CASSPLGVTGSNQPQHF.

The chain links TRBV5-1 to TRBJ2-1; D is undetermined. This CDR3 comprises 15 residues. Trimming took off 3 bases at V and 0 bases at J, with 10 bases between the two ends. Looked up from germline, CDR1 is SGHRS and CDR2 is YFSETQ. CDR3 in DNA: TGCGCCAGCAGCTCAGAATCTAGCTCCTACAATGAGCAGTTCTTC. Its protein is CASSSESSSYNEQFF.

The V and J genes are TRBV15 and TRBJ1-2; 10 bases are a match to TRBD1. The CDR3 consists of 16 residues. Germline-derived CDR1 and CDR2 are LNHNV and YYDKDF (reference sequence). Germline trimming cut 1 base from V and 7 bases from J; bases unmatched to any gene: 9. This CDR3 is CATSRGGETGGSGYTF. CDR3 sequence (DNA): TGTGCCACCAGCAGAGGGGGGGAGACAGGGGGCTCTGGCTACACCTTC.

The rearrangement joins TRBV2 to TRBJ1-2; 10 bases map to TRBD1. CDR1 SNHLY and CDR2 FYNNEI come from the germline V gene. The CDR3 spans 15 residues. The V gene end was trimmed by 4 bases and the J gene end by 1 base; junction bases not matched to a gene: 3. In DNA form, the CDR3 reads TGTGCCAGCAGTGTTGGACAGGGGGTTAACTATGGCTACACCTTC. Its translation is CASSVGQGVNYGYTF.

The chain uses TRBV2 and TRBJ2-3, with TRBD2 matching 13 bases. The junction had 5 bases not matched to a gene; V was cut back by 5 bases and J by 6 bases. The germline V gene encodes CDR1 SNHLY and CDR2 FYNNEI. This CDR3 is 15 amino acids long. The CDR3 loop reads CASSWTSGGGDTQYF. CDR3 DNA: TGTGCCAGCAGTTGGACTAGCGGGGGCGGGGATACGCAGTATTTT.

The rearrangement uses TRBV5-6 and TRBJ1-2; TRBD1 aligns across 8 bases. Germline values: CDR1 SGHDT, CDR2 YYEEEE. CDR3 length: 15 residues. V was pared by 1 base and J by 2 bases, with 4 bases of the junction left unmatched. CDR3 sequence: CASSLWPGGNYGYTF. The CDR3 DNA is TGTGCCAGCAGCTTGTGGCCAGGGGGCAACTATGGCTACACCTTC.

The gene calls are TRBV6-6 and TRBJ2-7, with D perhaps TRBD1 (6 bases). The germline gives CDR1 MNHNY, CDR2 SVGAGI (reference sequence). The ends were cut back, 5 bases at V and 1 base at J, with 9 bases in the middle. The CDR3 is 13 residues long. CDR3 DNA sequence: TGTGCCAGCAGTACGGACAGTTCCTACGAGCAGTACTTC. Translating gives CASSTDSSYEQYF.

This clone has just one count. The genes are TRBV18 and TRBJ2-5; TRBD2 agrees at 14 bases. The CDR3 is 16 amino acids. Trimming cost V 3 bases and J 1 base; bases outside gene matches: 1. The germline V gene has CDR1 KGHSH and CDR2 LQKENI. In DNA form, the CDR3 reads TGTGCCAGCTCACCGGGACTAGCGGGGGCCCAAGAGACCCAGTACTTC. Its translation is CASSPGLAGAQETQYF.

The chain is built from TRBV29-1 and TRBJ2-3, with 12 bases lining up with TRBD2. Germline V gives CDR1 SQVTM, CDR2 ANQGSEA. V gave up 5 bases and J gave up 1 base; unmatched junction bases: 1. The CDR3 spans 14 residues. DNA of the CDR3: TGCAGCGTTCGGACTAGCGGGGGCACAGATACGCAGTATTTT. Translating gives CSVRTSGGTDTQYF.

The sample holds one count of this clone. The V gene is TRBV7-7, the J gene TRBJ1-5, with 8 bases matching TRBD1. CDR1 is SSHAT, CDR2 FNYEAQ, per germline (reference sequence). This CDR3 is built from 16 residues. The junction had 9 bases not matched to a gene; V was cut back by 1 base and J by 7 bases. The CDR3, as DNA: TGTGCCAGCAGCTTAGTGGGGCAGGGGGCTAAGCAGCCCCAGCATTTT. Residues: CASSLVGQGAKQPQHF.

V gene TRBV5-1 combines with J gene TRBJ1-2; perhaps TRBD1 as D (5 bases). The V end was cut by 4 bases, the J end by 6 bases, with 10 bases between. The germline V gene has CDR1 SGHRS and CDR2 YFSETQ. CDR3 length: 12 amino acids. In DNA form, the CDR3 reads TGCGCCAGCAGCGCCCTACAGGATGGCTACACCTTC. Translating gives CASSALQDGYTF.

The genes are TRBV4-1 and TRBJ1-6; D is uncertain. This CDR3 comprises 11 residues. Germline V CDR1 and CDR2: MGHRA, YSYEKL. Trimming removed 5 bases from V and 9 bases from J, with 5 bases in between. In nucleotides, the CDR3 is TGCGCCAGCAGCTCCGGTTCACCCCTCCACTTT. This translates into CASSSGSPLHF.

This chain links TRBV29-1 with TRBJ1-4; D gene unclear. CDR1 is SQVTM and CDR2 is ANQGSEA in the germline V gene. V was clipped by 7 bases and J by 10 bases, with 13 bases between them. The CDR3 totals 11 residues. The DNA of the CDR3 is TGCAGCGCCGGGGAGGGTGGAAAACTGTTTTTT. Translated: CSAGEGGKLFF.

The CDR3 DNA follows: TGTGCCTGGACATTAGGGACCCAGGGGCCAGATACGCAGTATTTT. It is translated as CAWTLGTQGPDTQYF. The rearrangement links TRBV30 to TRBJ2-3, with D possibly matching TRBD1 (6 bases). V lost 4 bases, J lost 4 bases, and 18 bases lay in between. The CDR3 is 15 residues long. Looked up from germline, CDR1 is GTSNPN and CDR2 is SVGIG (reference sequence).

The V call is TRBV27, the J call TRBJ2-1; 15 nucleotides align to TRBD2. Germline CDR1 reads MNHEY; CDR2 reads SMNVEV (reference sequence). V lost 5 bases, J lost 6 bases, and 8 bases stayed unmatched. The CDR3 runs to 17 residues. The CDR3 DNA follows: TGTGCCAGCAGTATCCGGACTAGCGGGGGGGCGGGCAATGAGCAGTTCTTC. It specifies CASSIRTSGGAGNEQFF.

The chain is built from TRBV7-2 and TRBJ1-2, with D hard to call. Trimming cost V 3 bases and J 8 bases, with 10 bases left between them. CDR1 and CDR2 from the germline V gene are SGHTA and FQGNSA. The CDR3 extends over 12 amino acids. CDR3 nucleotides: TGTGCCAGCAGCTTTCCAGGAGGGGGCTACACCTTC. Protein sequence: CASSFPGGGYTF. The full variable domain, its missing parts supplied by reference TRBV7-2 and TRBJ1-2, is GAGVSQSPSNKVTEKGKDVELRCDPISGHTALYWYRQSLGQGLEFLIYFQGNSAPDKSGLPSDRFSAERTGGSVSTLTIQRTQQEDSAVYLCASSFPGGGYTFGSGTRLTVV.

The chain couples TRBV4-2 to TRBJ2-2, with TRBD2 matching over 7 bases. The CDR3 is 18 residues long. V gave up 1 base and J gave up 2 bases; unmatched junction bases: 10. Germline V lookup: CDR1 LGHNA, CDR2 YNFKEQ. The CDR3 loop reads CASSQAPRSGTNTGELFF. Here the CDR3 DNA reads TGTGCCAGCAGCCAAGCCCCCAGGAGCGGGACTAACACCGGGGAGCTGTTTTTT.